One and the same sample provided the 10 T cell receptor beta chains below, sequenced in a study of blood T cell repertoires in COVID-19. Method: immunoSEQ multiplex PCR; TCRdb's copy keeps in-frame clones and lacks some. The sample consists of about 320,000 clones, over 90% of them appearing once. The sample consisted of PBMCs or T cells enriched from blood (not recorded which). The source is a woman aged 25 to 39 who had been exposed to COVID-19.

This rearrangement joins TRBV27 to TRBJ2-7; 8 positions agree with TRBD1. V shed 4 bases, J shed 4 bases, and the junction held 12 bases outside the gene matches. The CDR3 runs 16 residues. Germline CDR1 is MNHEY and CDR2 is SMNVEV (reference sequence). CDR3 nucleotide sequence: TGTGCCAGCAGTTCAGTGGGACAGGACCTTCTATACGAGCAGTACTTC. It codes for CASSSVGQDLLYEQYF.

The V gene is TRBV7-9, the J gene TRBJ2-3; D remains ambiguous. Germline V gene sequence: CDR1 SEHNR, CDR2 FQNEAQ (reference sequence). The CDR3 length is 16 residues. V lost 7 bases, J lost 2 bases, and 19 bases lay in between. The CDR3 loop is CASTAPGFPITDTQYF. The CDR3 DNA reads as TGTGCCAGCACCGCCCCGGGTTTTCCGATCACAGATACGCAGTATTTT.

This clone has just one count. V gene TRBV11-2 combines with J gene TRBJ1-2; TRBD1 might be the D (5 bases). Trimming removed 2 bases from V and 1 base from J, with 11 bases in between. Germline CDR1 SGHAT, CDR2 FQNNGV. The CDR3 contains 15 residues. The CDR3 is CASSLRGGLNYGYTF. In DNA, the CDR3 is TGTGCCAGCAGCTTACGGGGGGGTCTTAACTATGGCTACACCTTC.

The chain uses TRBV6-5 and TRBJ1-2, with TRBD1 identical over 7 bases. CDR3 size: 13 residues. The germline V gene encodes CDR1 MNHEY and CDR2 SVGAGI. V dropped 5 bases and J dropped 4; count of bases not matched to a gene: 4. The DNA for the CDR3 is TGTGCCAGCAGTACCCGGGACAGCTATGGCTACACCTTC. It encodes CASSTRDSYGYTF.

The sample holds a few counts of this clone. The gene calls are TRBV28 and TRBJ1-1; possibly TRBD1 for D (5 bases). The CDR3 is 12 amino acids. V was cut by 7 bases and J by 5 bases, with 11 bases left in between. CDR1 and CDR2 (germline): MDHEN, SYDVKM. CDR3 in DNA: TGTGCCAGCATCGGGGGAGGGACTGAAGCTTTCTTT. It codes for CASIGGGTEAFF.

The chain carries TRBV6-5 and TRBJ2-7; a possible D gene is TRBD1 (5 bases). This CDR3 contains 13 residues. V lost 6 bases and J lost 10, with 19 bases in between. From germline, CDR1 is MNHEY and CDR2 SVGAGI. DNA of the CDR3: TGTGCCAGCAGGAACCACAGGTCTCCCGACCAGTACTTC. Protein product: CASRNHRSPDQYF.

The V gene is TRBV19, the J gene TRBJ1-2; 10 bases line up with TRBD1. CDR1 is LNHDA and CDR2 is SQIVND in the germline V gene (reference sequence). V dropped 3 bases and J dropped 4; count of bases not matched to a gene: 8. The CDR3 totals 16 residues. The CDR3: CASSMGRDRGPYGYTF. The CDR3 coding sequence is TGTGCCAGTAGTATGGGTCGGGACAGGGGTCCCTATGGCTACACCTTC.

The chain uses TRBV19 and TRBJ2-7; the match to TRBD1 covers 9 bases. The length of the CDR3 is 16 residues. Germline V lookup: CDR1 LNHDA, CDR2 SQIVND (reference sequence). V lost 3 bases to trimming and J lost 5 bases; unmatched junction nucleotides: 11. The CDR3 DNA reads TGTGCCAGTAGTATGGCGGGGACAGGGTATTTCGACGAGCAGTACTTC. This gives the protein CASSMAGTGYFDEQYF.

This clone showed up just once. The chain carries TRBV5-1 and TRBJ2-1, with 7 bases identical to TRBD2. CDR1 and CDR2 (germline): SGHRS, YFSETQ. With 6 bases clipped from V and 0 bases from J, the junction kept 3 bases outside the gene matches. The CDR3 runs 14 residues. The CDR3 protein is CASTRDYSYNEQFF. The DNA for the CDR3 is TGCGCCAGCACCCGGGACTACTCCTACAATGAGCAGTTCTTC.

V gene TRBV7-9 combines with J gene TRBJ1-5; D is possibly TRBD1 (5 bases). Germline V gene data show CDR1 as SEHNR and CDR2 as FQNEAQ (reference sequence). This CDR3 has 14 amino acids. The V gene lost 0 bases and the J gene lost 7 bases, with 10 bases spanning the gap. CDR3 in amino acids: CASSLASGDQPQHF. CDR3 sequence (DNA): TGTGCCAGCAGCTTAGCGTCGGGGGACCAGCCCCAGCATTTT.